This passage covers 13 T cell receptor beta chains from one sample sequenced in a study of shared clonotypes between healthy human individuals. Sequencing was performed with immunoSEQ multiplex PCR; in TCRdb, only in-frame clones are kept and a portion is missing. Among approximately 700,000 clones listed, around 78% were seen once. Sequenced: memory CD4+ T cells sorted from blood. Subset: CD45RA-negative fraction. The receptor set was obtained from a woman in her thirties in good health.

The chain recombines TRBV5-1 with TRBJ2-6; TRBD2 aligns across 9 bases. The length of the CDR3 is 20 residues. Germline lookup yields CDR1 SGHRS and CDR2 YFSETQ. V lost 9 bases, J lost 1 base, and 20 bases stayed unmatched. The CDR3 DNA is TGCGCCACCCCTAAAGTAGCGGGAGTCGGTTTATCATCTGGGGCCAACGTCCTGACTTTC. This encodes CATPKVAGVGLSSGANVLTF.

The rearrangement links TRBV10-3 to TRBJ2-1; no definite D call. CDR1 and CDR2 (germline): ENHRY, SYGVKD. The germline V and J ends were trimmed by 6 bases and 0 bases, with 12 bases remaining between them. The CDR3 runs to 15 residues. In nucleotides, the CDR3 is TGTGCCATCAGCCCCGGACGGAACTCCTACAATGAGCAGTTCTTC. It encodes CAISPGRNSYNEQFF.

This sequence joins TRBV7-2 and TRBJ2-7; 7 positions match TRBD2. Germline lookup yields CDR1 SGHTA and CDR2 FQGNSA. V shed 1 base and J 6 bases; nucleotides not matched to a gene: 9. This CDR3 has 15 residues. The CDR3 DNA is TGTGCCAGCAGCTTAGTCGGACTAGGGTTATTCGAGCAGTACTTC. Protein: CASSLVGLGLFEQYF.

Details on this clone: A much larger clone sits a single nucleotide away, making a read error possible. The J gene is TRBJ2-5, the V gene TRBV11-2; D unresolved. This CDR3 is 12 amino acids long. CDR1 is SGHAT and CDR2 is FQNNGV in the germline V gene. V was trimmed by 2 bases and J by 0 bases, leaving 1 base between them. CDR3 DNA: TGTGCCAGCAGCTTATACCAAGAGACCCAGTACTTC. Translation gives CASSLYQETQYF.

V usage is TRBV18 and J usage is TRBJ2-7, with D unresolved. Germline CDR1 and CDR2: KGHSH and LQKENI. The V end was cut by 6 bases, the J end by 2 bases, with 14 bases between. The CDR3 extends over 14 amino acids. This chain's CDR3 is CASSPGRKTYEQYF. Here the CDR3 DNA reads TGTGCCAGCTCGCCGGGTCGTAAAACCTACGAGCAGTACTTC.

The chain has TRBV11-3 and TRBJ2-2; 10 nucleotides agree with TRBD2. CDR1 SGHNT and CDR2 YENEEA come from the germline V gene. This CDR3 spans 15 amino acids. V was clipped by 4 bases and J by 4 bases; unmatched bases: 3. CDR3 nucleotides: TGTGCCAGCAGCTCCTTAGCGGGGGGCACCGGGGAGCTGTTTTTT. The encoded protein is CASSSLAGGTGELFF.

V gene TRBV7-2 combines with J gene TRBJ1-5; no clear D. Germline V lookup: CDR1 SGHTA, CDR2 FQGNSA. V was trimmed by 2 bases and J by 2 bases, leaving 13 bases between them. There are 16 residues in the CDR3. The CDR3 is CASSLYHSGRNQPQHF. The CDR3 DNA reads TGTGCCAGCAGCTTATATCACAGCGGTCGCAATCAGCCCCAGCATTTT.

CDR3 coding DNA: TGTGCCAGCAGCCAAGAGGTAGCTTCCACAGATACGCAGTATTTT. Protein product: CASSQEVASTDTQYF. V gene TRBV14 combines with J gene TRBJ2-3, with unresolved D. Looked up from germline, CDR1 is SGHDN and CDR2 is FVKESK. The CDR3 consists of 15 residues. V gave up 0 bases and J gave up 2 bases, with 9 bases separating them.

The genes are TRBV7-8 and TRBJ2-2; either TRBD1 or TRBD2 may fit D (5 bases each). CDR1 and CDR2 from the germline V gene are SGHVS and FQNEAQ. The V end was cut by 8 bases, the J end by 0 bases, with 7 bases between. The CDR3 has 13 residues. Here the CDR3 DNA reads TGTGCCAGCGGGGGAACGAACACCGGGGAGCTGTTTTTT. Amino acid sequence: CASGGTNTGELFF.

The CDR3 coding sequence is TGTGCCAGCAGCCAGACCGGGACAGGGGACGACGAGCAGTACTTC. It yields the protein CASSQTGTGDDEQYF. J is TRBJ2-7 and V is TRBV5-6; 10 bases align to TRBD1. With V trimmed by 4 bases and J by 5 bases, 9 bases remained unmatched. Germline V CDR1 and CDR2: SGHDT, YYEEEE. CDR3 size: 15 residues.

This clone was detected many times. CDR3 coding DNA: TGTGCCAGCAGCTTAGGTCCGCTAGCGGGCACAGATACGCAGTATTTT. It translates to CASSLGPLAGTDTQYF. The chain recombines TRBV7-2 with TRBJ2-3; 7 positions agree with TRBD2. The CDR3 has 16 residues. CDR1 and CDR2 from the germline V gene are SGHTA and FQGNSA. Losses at the gene ends were 1 base for V and 1 base for J; bases not matched to a gene: 5.

In DNA, the CDR3 is TGCGCCAGCAGCCGAGGGGGACTAGACACAGATACGCAGTATTTT. This encodes CASSRGGLDTDTQYF. V gene TRBV4-1 combines with J gene TRBJ2-3, with 8 bases lining up with TRBD2. With V trimmed by 4 bases and J by 2 bases, 5 bases remained unmatched. The CDR3 is made up of 15 amino acids. Germline V lookup: CDR1 MGHRA, CDR2 YSYEKL.

V and J are TRBV6-1 and TRBJ1-5; D unclear. Germline V gene data show CDR1 as MNHNS and CDR2 as SASEGT. This CDR3 contains 14 residues. The ends were cut back, 2 bases at V and 6 bases at J, with 11 bases in the middle. The CDR3 DNA sequence: TGTGCCAGCAGTGAATTTTCAGTGGTTCAGCCCCAGCATTTT. Residues: CASSEFSVVQPQHF.